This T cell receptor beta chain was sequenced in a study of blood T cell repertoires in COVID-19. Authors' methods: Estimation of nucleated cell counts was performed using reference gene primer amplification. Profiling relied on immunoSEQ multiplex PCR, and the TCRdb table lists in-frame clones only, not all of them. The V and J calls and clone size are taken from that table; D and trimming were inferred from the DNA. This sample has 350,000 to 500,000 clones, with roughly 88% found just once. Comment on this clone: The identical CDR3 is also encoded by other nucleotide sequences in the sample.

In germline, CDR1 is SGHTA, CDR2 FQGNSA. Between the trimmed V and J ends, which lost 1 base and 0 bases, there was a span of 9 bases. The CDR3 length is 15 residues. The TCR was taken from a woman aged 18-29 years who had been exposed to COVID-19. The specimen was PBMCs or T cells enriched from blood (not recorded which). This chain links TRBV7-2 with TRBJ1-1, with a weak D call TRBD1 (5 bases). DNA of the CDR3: TGTGCCAGCAGCTTAGGAGCAGGGTTGAACACTGAAGCTTTCTTT. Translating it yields CASSLGAGLNTEAFF.